What follows are 32 T cell receptor beta chains derived from one specimen sequenced in a study of shared clonotypes between healthy human individuals. The method was immunoSEQ multiplex PCR; TCRdb's version includes in-frame clones alone and lacks a portion of them. In the table there are hundreds of thousands of clones, around 96% of which are singletons. The naive CD8 subset, CD45RO-negative cells positively selected for CCR7, excluded terminally differentiated effector memory CD45RA+ cells. Sample: naive CD8+ T cells sorted from blood. These receptors were obtained from a woman aged 25 to 45 in good health.

This clone was observed a single time. The rearrangement joins TRBV7-9 to TRBJ2-7; D call uncertain. From germline, CDR1 is SEHNR and CDR2 FQNEAQ (reference sequence). The CDR3 runs 14 residues. Trimming stripped 1 base from V and 3 bases from J, with 10 bases between. The CDR3 region is CASSLGGMDYEQYF. The CDR3, as DNA: TGTGCCAGCAGCTTAGGGGGTATGGACTACGAGCAGTACTTC.

This chain links TRBV27 with TRBJ2-5, with 9 bases lining up with TRBD1. Trimming cost V 5 bases and J 5 bases; bases outside gene matches: 9. The CDR3 has 15 residues. The V gene's germline CDR1 is MNHEY and CDR2 SMNVEV (reference sequence). The CDR3, as DNA: TGTGCCAGCAGTACGGGGGACAGGGATGTTGAGACCCAGTACTTC. Its translation is CASSTGDRDVETQYF.

The chain has TRBV28 and TRBJ2-1; 7 bases match TRBD2. CDR3 size: 13 residues. Germline values: CDR1 MDHEN, CDR2 SYDVKM. Unmatched junction bases numbered 3, after V lost 6 bases and J lost 4 bases. In DNA, the CDR3 is TGTGCCAGCAGGACTAGCTTATACAATGAGCAGTTCTTC. Translating gives CASRTSLYNEQFF. The full variable domain, in which reference TRBV28 and TRBJ2-1 provide the parts outside the CDR3, is DVKVTQSSRYLVKRTGEKVFLECVQDMDHENMFWYRQDPGLGLRLIYFSYDVKMKEKGDIPEGYSVSREKKERFSLILESASTNQTSMYLCASRTSLYNEQFFGPGTRLTVL.

In its sample, this clone was seen a few times. This chain links TRBV10-2 with TRBJ2-7; 8 bases match TRBD1. V lost 10 bases to trimming and J lost 3 bases; unmatched junction nucleotides: 5. From germline, CDR1 is WSHSY and CDR2 SAAADI. CDR3 length: 12 residues. CDR3 in amino acids: CATGTGNYEQYF. DNA of the CDR3: TGCGCCACAGGGACAGGAAACTACGAGCAGTACTTC.

The chain has TRBV27 and TRBJ2-1; D remains ambiguous. The CDR3 extends over 13 amino acids. CDR1 is MNHEY and CDR2 is SMNVEV in the germline V gene (reference sequence). V was shortened by 3 bases and J by 6 bases, with 9 bases between the two germline ends. The CDR3 DNA sequence: TGTGCCAGCAGTTTTGATCGAGGCAATGAGCAGTTCTTC. It specifies CASSFDRGNEQFF.

This sequence joins TRBV7-8 and TRBJ2-7, with 8 bases matching TRBD2. Germline-derived CDR1 and CDR2 are SGHVS and FQNEAQ. CDR3 size: 17 residues. J gave up 5 bases and V 0 bases, and 12 bases lay outside the gene matches. CDR3 in amino acids: CASSLAGGIAGINEQYF. DNA for the CDR3: TGTGCCAGCAGCTTAGCTGGGGGGATAGCGGGAATCAACGAGCAGTACTTC.

In the case of this clone: Distinct nucleotide sequences in the sample also encode this CDR3. This chain joins TRBV9 and TRBJ2-5; no clear D gene. Trimming removed 0 bases at V and 5 bases at J, with 8 bases between. The CDR3 consists of 13 residues. The germline gives CDR1 SGDLS, CDR2 YYNGEE. The CDR3 spells CASSVEGRETQYF. CDR3 in DNA: TGTGCCAGCAGCGTAGAGGGTAGGGAGACCCAGTACTTC.

The chain has TRBV4-1 and TRBJ2-1, with 9 bases matching TRBD2. The J segment lost 9 bases and the V segment lost 1 base, leaving 7 bases of the junction unmatched. Germline V gives CDR1 MGHRA, CDR2 YSYEKL. There are 15 residues in the CDR3. The CDR3 bases are TGCGCCAGCAGCCAAGTAGCGGGAGACTCGGCTGAGCAGTTCTTC. Its translation: CASSQVAGDSAEQFF.

This chain connects TRBV4-1 to TRBJ2-2; D unresolved. V was clipped by 2 bases and J by 0 bases, with 4 bases between them. The CDR3 has 14 residues. Germline CDR1 MGHRA, CDR2 YSYEKL. The CDR3 DNA reads TGCGCCAGCAGCCAATTTTCGAACACCGGGGAGCTGTTTTTT. Amino acid sequence: CASSQFSNTGELFF.

This rearrangement joins TRBV19 to TRBJ2-7; 8 bases are a match to TRBD2. V gave up 5 bases and J gave up 3 bases; unmatched junction bases: 6. This CDR3 is built from 14 residues. CDR1 is LNHDA, CDR2 SQIVND, per germline (reference sequence). The CDR3, as DNA: TGTGCCAGTAGTTTTACTAGCGGCTTCTACGAGCAGTACTTC. Its protein is CASSFTSGFYEQYF.

The chain links TRBV20-1 to TRBJ1-5; D is unresolved. Per germline, CDR1 DFQATT and CDR2 SNEGSKA (reference sequence). V gave up 3 bases and J gave up 0 bases, with 0 bases separating them. The length of the CDR3 is 11 residues. CDR3 in DNA: TGCAGTGCTAGTAGCAATCAGCCCCAGCATTTT. Residues: CSASSNQPQHF.

The J gene is TRBJ2-7, the V gene TRBV5-1; the D gene is possibly TRBD2 (6 bases). The CDR3 totals 12 residues. Trimming took off 3 bases at V and 3 bases at J, with 7 bases between the two ends. Germline V gene sequence: CDR1 SGHRS, CDR2 YFSETQ. Here the CDR3 reads CASSSGGYEQYF. The CDR3 DNA follows: TGCGCCAGCAGCTCCGGGGGCTACGAGCAGTACTTC. Full variable domain (outside the CDR3, taken from reference TRBV5-1 and TRBJ2-7): KAGVTQTPRYLIKTRGQQVTLSCSPISGHRSVSWYQQTPGQGLQFLFEYFSETQRNKGNFPGRFSGRQFSNSRSEMNVSTLELGDSALYLCASSSGGYEQYFGPGTRLTVT.

CDR3 sequence: CASSLEGTSGVYEQFF. The CDR3 nucleotides read TGTGCCAGCAGCTTGGAGGGGACTAGCGGGGTTTATGAGCAGTTCTTC. This chain connects TRBV5-4 to TRBJ2-1, with 13 bases that match TRBD2. J was trimmed by 8 bases and V by 0 bases; bases with no gene match: 5. Germline V gene lookup returns CDR1 SGHNT and CDR2 YYREEE (reference sequence). There are 16 residues in the CDR3.

This chain connects TRBV11-2 to TRBJ2-5; tentatively, D is TRBD2 (5 bases). With 4 bases removed from V and 6 bases from J, the gap between germline ends came to 15 bases. The CDR3 contains 14 residues. The germline CDR1 and CDR2 sequences are SGHAT and FQNNGV. CDR3 bases: TGTGCCAGCAGCTCGTATGGGGAGCGGCAGACCCAGTACTTC. Residues: CASSSYGERQTQYF.

V is TRBV7-8 and J is TRBJ2-3, with 7 positions matching TRBD2. This CDR3 has 16 amino acids. CDR1 and CDR2 (germline): SGHVS, FQNEAQ. Trimming took 1 base from V and 2 from J; bases not matched to a gene: 6. The CDR3 nucleotides read TGTGCCAGCAGCTTAGTCGGCGGGAGAGTCACAGATACGCAGTATTTT. Amino acid sequence: CASSLVGGRVTDTQYF.

A remark on this clone: Other DNA sequences in the same sample also yield this CDR3. V usage is TRBV9 and J usage is TRBJ1-2; weak D call: TRBD1 (6 bases). The CDR3 totals 12 residues. Germline CDR1 is SGDLS and CDR2 is YYNGEE. Trimming pared 0 bases from V and 8 bases from J, leaving 8 bases between. The CDR3 here is CASSVEGGGYTF. The CDR3 bases are TGTGCCAGCAGCGTAGAGGGGGGCGGCTACACCTTC.

This clone was seen a single time. This chain links TRBV13 with TRBJ2-3; the match to TRBD2 covers 8 bases. This CDR3 is built from 15 residues. V lost 5 bases to trimming and J lost 4 bases; unmatched junction nucleotides: 8. Germline V lookup: CDR1 PRHDT, CDR2 FYEKMQ (reference sequence). CDR3 amino acids: CASSPGTRSPDTQYF. CDR3 nucleotides: TGTGCCAGCAGCCCTGGGACTAGGTCCCCAGATACGCAGTATTTT.

This rearrangement joins TRBV6-6 to TRBJ2-1; no firm D call. CDR3 length: 12 residues. Germline loops: CDR1 MNHNY, CDR2 SVGAGI (reference sequence). Trimming removed 8 bases from V and 7 bases from J, with 12 bases in between. The CDR3 region has the DNA TGTGCCAGCGGCCAGTTTATAAATGAGCAGTTCTTC. As protein: CASGQFINEQFF.

The V and J genes are TRBV4-1 and TRBJ2-3, with D unresolved. Germline assignment: CDR1 MGHRA and CDR2 YSYEKL. Trimming pared 0 bases from V and 6 bases from J, leaving 10 bases between. The CDR3 contains 14 residues. This chain's CDR3 is CASSQDPGPDTQYF. The CDR3, as DNA: TGCGCCAGCAGCCAAGATCCGGGCCCGGATACGCAGTATTTT.

The chain employs TRBV5-4 and TRBJ2-7, with 13 bases matching TRBD2. From germline, CDR1 is SGHNT and CDR2 YYREEE (reference sequence). The V and J ends lost 3 bases and 3 bases, in that order; junction bases with no gene match: 6. This CDR3 spans 16 amino acids. The CDR3 loop is CASSSQLAGGNYEQYF. CDR3 DNA: TGTGCCAGCAGCTCCCAACTAGCGGGAGGGAACTACGAGCAGTACTTC. The whole variable domain, remainder taken from reference TRBV5-4 and TRBJ2-7, is ETGVTQSPTHLIKTRGQQVTLRCSSQSGHNTVSWYQQALGQGPQFIFQYYREEENGRGNFPPRFSGLQFPNYSSELNVNALELDDSALYLCASSSQLAGGNYEQYFGPGTRLTVT.

The V gene is TRBV19, the J gene TRBJ2-1; no definite D call. This CDR3 comprises 17 residues. Per germline, CDR1 LNHDA and CDR2 SQIVND (reference sequence). The V end lost 5 bases, the J end lost 3 bases, and 20 bases lay between the germline ends. The CDR3 nucleotides are TGTGCCAGTAGTGTCAACGACCCCTTTACCGTCTACAATGAGCAGTTCTTC. The encoded protein is CASSVNDPFTVYNEQFF.

V usage is TRBV15 and J usage is TRBJ2-1; 8 nucleotides agree with TRBD2. V gave up 0 bases and J gave up 0 bases; unmatched junction bases: 10. Germline values: CDR1 LNHNV, CDR2 YYDKDF (reference sequence). The CDR3 length is 19 residues. The CDR3: CATSRDWPSGSSSYNEQFF. The CDR3 nucleotides are TGTGCCACCAGCAGAGATTGGCCTAGCGGGTCCAGCTCCTACAATGAGCAGTTCTTC.

V usage is TRBV10-1 and J usage is TRBJ1-1; D call uncertain. CDR1 is WNHNN, CDR2 SYGVQD, per germline (reference sequence). V was cut by 6 bases and J by 3 bases, with 14 bases left in between. The CDR3 is 14 residues long. CDR3 DNA: TGCGCCAGCAGGCCAGGAGGTGGGGACACTGAAGCTTTCTTT. Protein product: CASRPGGGDTEAFF.

V gene TRBV27 combines with J gene TRBJ2-1, with TRBD2 matching over 9 bases. The CDR3 spans 15 residues. With 3 bases clipped from V and 8 bases from J, the junction kept 8 bases outside the gene matches. The V gene's germline CDR1 is MNHEY and CDR2 SMNVEV (reference sequence). The CDR3 DNA follows: TGTGCCAGCAGTTTCGTAGCGGGGGATTGGCATGAGCAGTTCTTC. The encoded protein is CASSFVAGDWHEQFF.

The chain joins TRBV6-1 to TRBJ1-5, with 8 positions matching TRBD1. Trimming at V came to 6 bases and at J to 1 base, leaving 2 bases not matched to a gene. The CDR3 runs to 14 residues. CDR1 MNHNS and CDR2 SASEGT come from the germline V gene. The CDR3 reads CASSGDRSNQPQHF. In DNA, the CDR3 is TGTGCCAGCAGCGGGGACAGGAGCAATCAGCCCCAGCATTTT.

V and J are TRBV5-5 and TRBJ2-4; possible D gene TRBD1, 5 bases. The CDR3 has 15 amino acids. V was trimmed by 1 base and J by 4 bases, leaving 12 bases between them. Germline values: CDR1 SGHKS, CDR2 YYEKEE (reference sequence). The CDR3 loop reads CASSLRSGPKNIQYF. DNA of the CDR3: TGTGCCAGCAGCTTGAGGTCAGGGCCGAAAAACATTCAGTACTTC.

The chain uses TRBV7-3 and TRBJ2-1; 11 bases match TRBD2. Losses at the gene ends were 4 bases for V and 5 bases for J; bases not matched to a gene: 4. Germline V lookup: CDR1 SGHTA, CDR2 FQGTGA. The CDR3 covers 15 residues. The CDR3 DNA sequence: TGTGCCAGCAGCTCTGGACTAGCGGGTAACAATGAGCAGTTCTTC. As protein: CASSSGLAGNNEQFF.

The V call is TRBV27, the J call TRBJ2-1; D call uncertain. The germline V gene encodes CDR1 MNHEY and CDR2 SMNVEV (reference sequence). The V end was cut by 5 bases, the J end by 0 bases, with 8 bases between. The CDR3 sequence is 14 residues long. CDR3 in DNA: TGTGCCAGCAGTCCGCGGAGCTCCTACAATGAGCAGTTCTTC. This translates into CASSPRSSYNEQFF.

As concerns this clone: Its ends do not fully match the called genes, so a read error is possible. V usage is TRBV7-9 and J usage is TRBJ2-5, with D perhaps matching TRBD1 (5 bases). Germline V gives CDR1 SEHNR, CDR2 FQNEAQ (reference sequence). This CDR3 has 14 residues. This CDR3 is CASSFPGLAESQYF. The CDR3 nucleotides are TGTGCCAGCAGCTTTCCAGGGTTAGCTGAGAGCCAGTACTTC.

V gene TRBV27 combines with J gene TRBJ2-7, with TRBD1 matching over 11 bases. V shed 8 bases, J shed 3 bases, and the junction held 3 bases outside the gene matches. Germline CDR1 MNHEY, CDR2 SMNVEV (reference sequence). The CDR3 sequence is 13 residues long. DNA for the CDR3: TGTGCCAGCGCGGGGACAGGGGGCTACGAGCAGTACTTC. It codes for CASAGTGGYEQYF.

The chain uses TRBV6-5 and TRBJ1-2; 9 nucleotides match TRBD1. The CDR3 runs to 15 residues. V gave up 5 bases and J gave up 4 bases; unmatched junction bases: 8. Germline CDR1 is MNHEY and CDR2 is SVGAGI. This CDR3 is CASSNGTGKIYGYTF. The CDR3 DNA follows: TGTGCCAGCAGTAATGGGACAGGGAAAATCTATGGCTACACCTTC.

This rearrangement joins TRBV15 to TRBJ2-2, with 8 positions matching TRBD1. The germline gives CDR1 LNHNV, CDR2 YYDKDF (reference sequence). The CDR3 sequence is 14 residues long. Unmatched junction bases numbered 2, after V lost 3 bases and J lost 5 bases. CDR3 in DNA: TGTGCCACCAGCAGGGACAGGGTGACCGGGGAGCTGTTTTTT. The encoded protein is CATSRDRVTGELFF.